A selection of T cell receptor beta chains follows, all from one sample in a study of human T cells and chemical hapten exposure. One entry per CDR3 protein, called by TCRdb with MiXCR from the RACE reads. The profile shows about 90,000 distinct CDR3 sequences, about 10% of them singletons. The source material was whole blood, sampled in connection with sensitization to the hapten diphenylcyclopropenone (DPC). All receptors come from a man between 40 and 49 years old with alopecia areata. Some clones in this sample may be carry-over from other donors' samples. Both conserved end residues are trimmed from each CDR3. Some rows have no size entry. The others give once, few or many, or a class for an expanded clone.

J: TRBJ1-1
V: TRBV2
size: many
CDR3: ASSDDEGRNTEAF

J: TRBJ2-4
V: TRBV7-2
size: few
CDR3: ASSSGTGGDIQY

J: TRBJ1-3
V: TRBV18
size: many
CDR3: ASFYQGLSGNTIY

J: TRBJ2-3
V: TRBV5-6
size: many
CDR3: ASSGGARDTQY

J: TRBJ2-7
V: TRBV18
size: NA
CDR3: ASSKMGVEYEQY

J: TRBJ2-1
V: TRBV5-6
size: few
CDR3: ASTLERQTFYNEQF

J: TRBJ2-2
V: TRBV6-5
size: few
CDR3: ASSYSSTSGPGELF

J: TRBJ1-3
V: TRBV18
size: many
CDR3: ASSPLGAGRPTSGNTIY

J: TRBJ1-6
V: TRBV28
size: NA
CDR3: ASSGGSYNSPLH

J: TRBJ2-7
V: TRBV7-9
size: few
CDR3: ASSPTGLAGGEVEQY

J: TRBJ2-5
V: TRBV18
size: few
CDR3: ASSPRAGTGETQY

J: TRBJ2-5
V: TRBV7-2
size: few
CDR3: ASSLDRGRRMETQY

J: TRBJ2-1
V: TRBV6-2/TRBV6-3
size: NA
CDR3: ASSLRTSGSHEQF

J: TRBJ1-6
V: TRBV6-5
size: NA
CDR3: ASWGGAEYSPLH

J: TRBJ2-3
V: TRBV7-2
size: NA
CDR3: ASSSSGKLTDTQY

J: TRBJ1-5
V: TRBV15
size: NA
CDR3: ATSQGLAQH

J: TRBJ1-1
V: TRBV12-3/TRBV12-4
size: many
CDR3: ASSLQQGMNTEAF

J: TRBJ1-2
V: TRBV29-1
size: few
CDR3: SVQRGNRNYGYT

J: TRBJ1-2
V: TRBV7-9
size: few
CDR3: ASSPVTDYT

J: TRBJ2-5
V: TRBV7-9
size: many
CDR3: ASSLAEGFAIQETQY

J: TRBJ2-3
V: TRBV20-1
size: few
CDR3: SAGLAWEDTQY

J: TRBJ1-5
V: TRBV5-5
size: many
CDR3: ASSLGRQGRPQH

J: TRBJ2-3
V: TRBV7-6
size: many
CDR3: ASAHMAGGPEGDTQY

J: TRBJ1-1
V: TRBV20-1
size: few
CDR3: SARDPGQGLNTEAF

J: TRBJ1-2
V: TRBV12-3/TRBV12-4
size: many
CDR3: ASSGNNYGYT

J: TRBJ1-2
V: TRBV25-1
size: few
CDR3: ASSEPGLFNYGYT

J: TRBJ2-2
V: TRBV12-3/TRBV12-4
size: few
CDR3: ASSFDREKIPGELF

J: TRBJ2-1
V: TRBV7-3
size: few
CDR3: ASSLIGGGPHNEQF

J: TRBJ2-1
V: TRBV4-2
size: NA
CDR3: ASSQQLAGVVNEQF

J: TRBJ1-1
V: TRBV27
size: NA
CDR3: ASGYRNLNTEAF

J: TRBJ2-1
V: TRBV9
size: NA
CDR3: ASSASGTGHNEQF

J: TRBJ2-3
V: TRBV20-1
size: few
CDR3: SASSTSGSTDTQY

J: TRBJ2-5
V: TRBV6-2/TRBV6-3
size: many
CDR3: ASSSGQAKETQY

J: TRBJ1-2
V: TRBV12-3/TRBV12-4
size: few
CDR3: ASSSRGRIYGYT

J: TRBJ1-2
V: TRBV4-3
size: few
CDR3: ASSQDNSRILHT

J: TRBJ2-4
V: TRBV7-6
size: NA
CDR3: ASSLEYQGRVDKNIQY

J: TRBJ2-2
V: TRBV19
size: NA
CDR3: ASVPSPGLMNTGELF

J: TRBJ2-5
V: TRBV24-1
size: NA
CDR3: ATSRSQETQY